This TCR beta chain appears in the sequencing data of a study of tumor-infiltrating lymphocytes in primary liver carcinoma. Across the study: Both sexes were represented among patients, who were 30 to 69 years old.

The input was 450 to 550 ng total RNA; TCR beta cDNA was made from it with a constant-region primer. Library construction for TCR beta comprised three nested multiplex PCR rounds performed with slightly modified ARM-PCR. Investigators reported that the first two PCR rounds, at roughly 10 cycles each, used TRBV1-TRBV30 forward primers with a C-beta reverse primer. One entry per CDR3 protein, called by TCRdb with MiXCR from the multiplex PCR reads. Altogether more than 85,000 distinct CDR3 sequences are present, approximately 82% being singletons, with the ten largest covering 15% to 20%. Co-extraction of both nucleic acids (RNA and DNA) used roughly 18-32 mg of unsorted bulk tissue. On this clonotype: The junction differs from germline at one of its ends, possibly a read error.

The CDR3 has 16 residues. The sequenced material came from liver tumor tissue from sampling region 3. Subset specified: tumor region T3, left-lateral pole. This chain links TRBV12-3 or TRBV12-4 with TRBJ1-3, with D hard to call. The receptor was derived from a man aged 35 to 55 with primary liver carcinoma and hepatitis B virus infection. The CDR3 sequence: CASSFRLMRSGNTIFF. CDR3 coding DNA: TGTGCCAGCAGTTTCCGTCTGATGAGGTCTGGAAACACCATATTTTTT.